Here is one T cell receptor beta chain with its context. Sample-barcoded 5' priming and a J-beta primer mix drove a second PCR of roughly 6 to 12 cycles. From the 5' RACE reads, TCRdb called clonotypes with MiXCR, one entry per CDR3 protein. The table has 650,000 or so distinct CDR3 sequences, roughly half seen once; the top ten hold approximately 15%. This entry is derived from a study of blood T cells in healthy people across ages. The CDR3 is made up of 15 amino acids. In germline, CDR1 is SGHTA, CDR2 FQGTGA. V lost 2 bases and J lost 0, with 8 bases in between. This TCR derives from an elderly woman in good health. The chain uses TRBV7-3 and TRBJ2-1, with D unclear. The specimen sequenced was blood. The CDR3, as DNA: TGTGCCAGCAGCTTAGATCTAGTCTCCTACAATGAGCAGTTCTTC. It codes for CASSLDLVSYNEQFF.